Presented here are 4 T cell receptor beta chains from one specimen sequenced in a study of early T cells in non-severe SARS-CoV-2 infection (dated by TCRdb to the early 2020s). The method was 5' RACE. The sequencer was a NextSeq 500. TCRdb's own reprocessing of the public reads used fastp at Q25 and MiXCR and kept productive beta chains. CDR3 protein duplicates are merged, each entry listing the most common genes and DNA. The table for this sample lists 75,000 to 80,000 distinct CDR3 sequences; around 11% of them were counted only once. The ten most abundant clones make up about 12% of the sample. Sequenced here: whole blood, sampled at baseline. These receptors all come from an adult who was a healthcare worker with PCR-confirmed SARS-CoV-2 infection or an uninfected control (not recorded which).

In this sample, this clonotype turned up a few times. The rearrangement uses TRBV7-2 and TRBJ2-1; D is ambiguous. CDR1 is SGHTA, CDR2 FQGNSA, per germline. V shed 6 bases and J shed 0 bases, with 12 bases lying between them. There are 15 residues in the CDR3. The CDR3 protein is CASRAERSSYNEQFF. The CDR3 bases are TGTGCCAGCAGAGCAGAGAGGAGCTCCTACAATGAGCAGTTCTTC.

This clonotype was observed a handful of times. V is TRBV5-1 and J is TRBJ2-5; D may be TRBD1 (6 bases). This CDR3 spans 16 amino acids. V was trimmed by 4 bases and J by 7 bases, leaving 23 bases between them. Looked up from germline, CDR1 is SGHRS and CDR2 is YFSETQ. The CDR3 DNA follows: TGCGCCAGCAGCGAAACCCAACAGGGCCTGGATGGGACCCAGTACTTC. This encodes CASSETQQGLDGTQYF.

The V gene is TRBV3-1, the J gene TRBJ1-1, with TRBD1 as a possible D gene (5 bases). This CDR3 has 15 amino acids. Between the trimmed V and J ends, which lost 4 bases and 3 bases, there was a span of 15 bases. The V gene's germline CDR1 is LGHDT and CDR2 YNNKEL (reference sequence). The CDR3 coding sequence is TGTGCCAGCAGCCTACGTGTAGGGGTATACACTGAAGCTTTCTTT. Translating it yields CASSLRVGVYTEAFF. Full variable domain (missing parts from reference TRBV3-1 and TRBJ1-1): DTAVSQTPKYLVTQMGNDKSIKCEQNLGHDTMYWYKQDSKKFLKIMFSYNNKELIINETVPNRFSPKSPDKAHLNLHINSLELGDSAVYFCASSLRVGVYTEAFFGQGTRLTVV.

This clonotype was counted at least ten times. The V gene is TRBV10-3, the J gene TRBJ2-2, with TRBD1 identical over 7 bases. Germline V lookup: CDR1 ENHRY, CDR2 SYGVKD. V gave up 5 bases and J gave up 5 bases; unmatched junction bases: 8. CDR3 length equals 15 residues. CDR3 bases: TGTGCCATCAGTAGGACAGGACCGGGAACCGGGGAGCTGTTTTTT. Translated, it gives CAISRTGPGTGELFF.